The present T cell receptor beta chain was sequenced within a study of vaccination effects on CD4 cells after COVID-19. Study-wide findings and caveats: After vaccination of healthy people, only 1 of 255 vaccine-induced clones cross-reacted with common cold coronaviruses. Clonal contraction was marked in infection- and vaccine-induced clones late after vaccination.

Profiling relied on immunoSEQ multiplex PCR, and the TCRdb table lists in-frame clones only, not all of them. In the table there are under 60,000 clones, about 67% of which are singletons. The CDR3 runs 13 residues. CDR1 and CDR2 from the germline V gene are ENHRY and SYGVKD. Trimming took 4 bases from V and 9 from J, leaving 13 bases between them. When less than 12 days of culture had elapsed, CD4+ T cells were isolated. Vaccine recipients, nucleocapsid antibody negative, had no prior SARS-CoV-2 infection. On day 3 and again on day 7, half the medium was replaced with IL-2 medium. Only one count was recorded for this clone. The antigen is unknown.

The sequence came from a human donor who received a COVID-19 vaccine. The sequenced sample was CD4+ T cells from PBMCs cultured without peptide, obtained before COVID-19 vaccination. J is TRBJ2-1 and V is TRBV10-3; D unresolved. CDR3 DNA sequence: TGTGCCATCAGTGCATCGTTGACCAGTGAGCAGTTCTTC. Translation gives CAISASLTSEQFF.